These T cell receptor beta chains were read from a single sample in a study of T cell repertoires in cytomegalovirus infection. MiXCR, run by TCRdb on the reads, gives a single entry per CDR3 protein. This repertoire shows about 260,000 distinct CDR3 sequences, 12% to 15% found once; its top ten account for 8.5% to 10%. The specimen sequenced was PBMCs. The receptors were gathered from a human donor in good health (CMV status not recorded). Some clones in this sample may be carry-over from other donors' samples. The CDR3 runs from the conserved cysteine through the conserved F or W. The D gene is left open where the match is weak. The size entry is marked missing in some rows and otherwise reads once, few, many or a size class.

TRBD1	TRBJ2-7	TRBV28	few	CASRGKGDRGSYEQYF	TGTGCCAGCAGAGGGAAGGGGGACAGGGGCTCCTACGAGCAGTACTTC
-	TRBJ2-2	TRBV19	many	CASSTPSLFANTGELFF	TGTGCCAGTAGTACGCCCAGTCTATTCGCGAACACCGGGGAGCTGTTTTTT
TRBD1	TRBJ2-2	TRBV5-1	-	CASSSIAGTASPGELFF	TGCGCCAGCAGCTCCATAGCCGGGACAGCCTCCCCCGGGGAGCTGTTTTTT
-	TRBJ1-2	TRBV2	few	CASSPNLVYGYTF	TGTGCCAGCAGTCCCAATTTGGTCTATGGCTACACCTTC
TRBD2	TRBJ2-1	TRBV11-2	-	CASSLEERGGSYNEQFF	TGTGCCAGCAGCTTAGAGGAGCGGGGGGGCTCCTACAATGAGCAGTTCTTC
-	TRBJ2-4	TRBV7-8	many	CASSLSTWLAKNIQYF	TGTGCCAGCAGCTTATCCACATGGCTAGCCAAAAACATTCAGTACTTC
TRBD2	TRBJ2-1	TRBV6-4	few	CASSDSAGGLNEQFF	TGTGCCAGCAGTGACTCGGCGGGGGGGCTGAATGAGCAGTTCTTC
-	TRBJ1-1	TRBV28	-	CASSPDRDLISNTEAFF	TGTGCCAGCAGCCCGGACAGAGACCTGATTTCCAACACTGAAGCTTTCTTT
-	TRBJ2-7	TRBV14	many	CASSPFLGFEQYF	TGTGCCAGCAGCCCTTTTCTAGGCTTCGAGCAGTACTTC
TRBD2	TRBJ2-1	TRBV10-2	many	CASSPPLAGAYNEQFF	TGCGCCAGCAGTCCACCTCTAGCGGGAGCTTACAATGAGCAGTTCTTC
-	TRBJ2-5	TRBV12-3/TRBV12-4	many	CASSLAQQGQETQYF	TGTGCCAGCAGTTTAGCTCAACAGGGCCAAGAGACCCAGTACTTC
TRBD1	TRBJ1-2	TRBV10-2	many	CATTPGTGGTSGYGYTF	TGCGCCACCACCCCCGGGACAGGGGGTACATCGGGATATGGCTACACCTTC
-	TRBJ1-1	TRBV19	-	CASSISGPDTEAFF	TGTGCCAGTAGTATCTCGGGACCTGACACTGAAGCTTTCTTT
-	TRBJ2-7	TRBV7-2	many	CASSLGGLSSYEQYF	TGTGCCAGCAGCTTAGGAGGCCTAAGCTCCTACGAGCAGTACTTC
-	TRBJ2-7	TRBV20-1	-	CSARPGGGYEQYF	TGCAGTGCTAGACCAGGAGGGGGCTACGAGCAGTACTTC
-	TRBJ1-1	TRBV10-2	-	CASSEIAGPYTEAFF	TGCGCCAGCAGTGAGATAGCGGGACCCTACACTGAAGCTTTCTTT
-	TRBJ1-5	TRBV6-5	many	CASSYMGGGNQPQHF	TGTGCCAGCAGTTACATGGGGGGAGGGAATCAGCCCCAGCATTTT
-	TRBJ1-4	TRBV7-8	many	CASSRGVAFDEKLFF	TGTGCCAGCAGCCGTGGGGTCGCTTTTGATGAAAAACTGTTTTTT
TRBD2	TRBJ2-3	TRBV15	few	CATSRASGRSTDTQYF	TGTGCCACCAGCAGAGCTAGCGGGAGAAGCACAGATACGCAGTATTTT
-	TRBJ1-2	TRBV7-2	many	CASSNNLRGAYGYTF	TGTGCCAGCAGCAACAACCTCAGGGGCGCATATGGCTACACCTTC
-	TRBJ1-1	TRBV7-2	many	CASGGARWTEAFF	TGTGCCAGTGGAGGGGCCCGATGGACTGAAGCTTTCTTT
-	TRBJ1-5	TRBV7-2	many	CASSLGGSQPQHF	TGTGCCAGCAGCTTAGGGGGTTCCCAGCCCCAGCATTTT
-	TRBJ1-2	TRBV7-2	many	CASSPYSSRGYTF	TGTGCCAGCAGCCCCTATAGTTCCCGCGGCTACACCTTC
TRBD2	TRBJ2-1	TRBV20-1	-	CSASRTSGGLNEQFF	TGCAGTGCTAGCAGGACTAGCGGGGGGCTCAATGAGCAGTTCTTC
TRBD2	TRBJ2-1	TRBV2	few	CASTPPSGRANEQFF	TGTGCCAGCACCCCTCCTAGCGGGAGGGCAAATGAGCAGTTCTTC
-	TRBJ1-4	TRBV7-9	many	CASSLANRDEKLFF	TGTGCCAGCAGCTTAGCGAATCGCGATGAAAAACTGTTTTTT
-	TRBJ2-5	TRBV11-2	-	CASGSSNWIQETQYF	TGTGCCAGCGGATCTTCCAACTGGATCCAAGAGACCCAGTACTTC
-	TRBJ2-1	TRBV2	-	CASSRNTLIDNEQFF	TGTGCCAGCTCCCGCAACACCCTTATCGACAATGAGCAGTTCTTC
TRBD1	TRBJ2-5	TRBV20-1	few	CSARGRWTGVRRETQYF	TGCAGTGCTAGAGGGAGGTGGACAGGGGTCCGTAGAGAGACCCAGTACTTC
-	TRBJ1-5	TRBV20-1	-	CSARDAKASGNQPQHF	TGCAGTGCTAGAGACGCTAAGGCCAGCGGCAATCAGCCCCAGCATTTT
TRBD1	TRBJ1-1	TRBV29-1	few	CSVLTGPMNTEAFF	TGCAGCGTATTGACAGGGCCGATGAACACTGAAGCTTTCTTT
-	TRBJ1-2	TRBV7-9	-	CASSPDRGSNYGYTF	TGTGCCAGCAGCCCCGATAGAGGTTCTAACTATGGCTACACCTTC
-	TRBJ1-1	TRBV7-9	many	CASSVSIGQTEAFF	TGTGCCAGCAGCGTAAGTATAGGGCAGACTGAAGCTTTCTTT
-	TRBJ1-4	TRBV7-9	many	CASSPSQYNEKLFF	TGTGCCAGCAGCCCAAGCCAGTATAATGAAAAACTGTTTTTT
-	TRBJ1-5	TRBV4-3	-	CASSQEATGRGQPQHF	TGCGCCAGCAGCCAGGAGGCCACGGGAAGGGGGCAGCCCCAGCATTTT
-	TRBJ1-1	TRBV7-9	-	CASSLAQGTLAEAFF	TGTGCCAGCAGCTTAGCCCAGGGGACTTTGGCTGAAGCTTTCTTT
TRBD1	TRBJ2-2	TRBV7-2	many	CASSLNRGQGVTGELFF	TGTGCCAGCAGCCTCAATCGTGGGCAGGGGGTTACCGGGGAGCTGTTTTTT
-	TRBJ2-1	TRBV29-1	few	CSVATHMSSYNEQFF	TGCAGCGTAGCGACCCACATGAGCTCCTACAATGAGCAGTTCTTC
TRBD1	TRBJ1-1	TRBV7-9	few	CASSSPGQGTNTEAFF	TGTGCCAGCAGCTCGCCGGGACAGGGGACGAACACTGAAGCTTTCTTT
-	TRBJ1-5	TRBV7-2	-	CASSLSEWPQHF	TGTGCCAGCAGCTTAAGCGAATGGCCCCAGCATTTT
-	TRBJ2-6	TRBV12-3/TRBV12-4	many	CASSFTFSGANVLTF	TGTGCCAGCAGTTTTACTTTCTCTGGGGCCAACGTCCTGACTTTC
-	TRBJ2-5	TRBV9	-	CASSVVPSQETQYF	TGTGCCAGCAGCGTAGTTCCCTCCCAAGAGACCCAGTACTTC
-	TRBJ1-2	TRBV7-2	many	CASRPRTNYGYTF	TGTGCCAGCAGGCCCCGAACTAACTATGGCTACACCTTC
-	TRBJ2-5	TRBV20-1	many	CSASPPGVQVTQYF	TGCAGTGCTAGCCCCCCAGGGGTTCAGGTGACCCAGTACTTC
-	TRBJ2-1	TRBV7-3	many	CASSLTAALYNEQFF	TGTGCCAGCAGCTTAACTGCCGCCCTCTACAATGAGCAGTTCTTC
TRBD2	TRBJ2-1	TRBV4-2	once	CARSHLLAGKYNEQFF	TGTGCCAGAAGCCATCTTTTAGCGGGAAAGTACAATGAGCAGTTCTTC
-	TRBJ1-4	TRBV19	few	CASSILRGENEKLFF	TGTGCCAGTAGTATATTGCGAGGGGAGAATGAAAAACTGTTTTTT
-	TRBJ2-5	TRBV20-1	few	CSARDRRTSKETQYF	TGCAGTGCTAGAGATCGCAGGACTTCGAAAGAGACCCAGTACTTC
TRBD1	TRBJ1-1	TRBV28	-	CASRITGTANTEAFF	TGTGCCAGCAGGATTACCGGGACAGCGAACACTGAAGCTTTCTTT
-	TRBJ2-7	TRBV12-3/TRBV12-4	few	CASSPRDLPFVEQYF	TGTGCCAGCAGTCCGCGGGACTTACCTTTCGTTGAGCAGTACTTC
TRBD2	TRBJ2-5	TRBV20-1	-	CSARLLAAQETQYF	TGCAGTGCTAGATTGCTAGCGGCCCAAGAGACCCAGTACTTC
-	TRBJ2-3	TRBV5-4	-	CASSFGKGEGSTDTQYF	TGTGCCAGCAGCTTCGGAAAAGGAGAAGGTAGCACAGATACGCAGTATTTT
-	TRBJ2-7	TRBV20-1	-	CSARDSHSYEQYF	TGCAGTGCTCGGGACTCACACTCCTACGAGCAGTACTTC
TRBD1	TRBJ2-5	TRBV7-9	few	CASSDPHRDSGETQYF	TGTGCCAGCAGCGACCCGCACCGGGACAGCGGAGAGACCCAGTACTTC
-	TRBJ2-3	TRBV4-3	many	CASSPQGGTADTQYF	TGCGCCAGCAGCCCCCAAGGGGGGACAGCAGATACGCAGTATTTT
TRBD2	TRBJ2-1	TRBV20-1	-	CSASGLAVSYNEQFF	TGCAGTGCCTCGGGACTAGCGGTTTCCTACAATGAGCAGTTCTTC
-	TRBJ1-4	TRBV4-1	many	CASSQETGKLFF	TGCGCCAGCAGCCAAGAGACCGGAAAACTGTTTTTT
-	TRBJ1-2	TRBV12-3/TRBV12-4	-	CASSLKQSHLFF	TGTGCCAGCAGTTTAAAACAGTCGCACCTCTTCTTC
-	TRBJ1-2	TRBV6-2/TRBV6-3	many	CASSYYGVNGYTF	TGTGCCAGCAGTTACTACGGAGTGAATGGCTACACCTTC